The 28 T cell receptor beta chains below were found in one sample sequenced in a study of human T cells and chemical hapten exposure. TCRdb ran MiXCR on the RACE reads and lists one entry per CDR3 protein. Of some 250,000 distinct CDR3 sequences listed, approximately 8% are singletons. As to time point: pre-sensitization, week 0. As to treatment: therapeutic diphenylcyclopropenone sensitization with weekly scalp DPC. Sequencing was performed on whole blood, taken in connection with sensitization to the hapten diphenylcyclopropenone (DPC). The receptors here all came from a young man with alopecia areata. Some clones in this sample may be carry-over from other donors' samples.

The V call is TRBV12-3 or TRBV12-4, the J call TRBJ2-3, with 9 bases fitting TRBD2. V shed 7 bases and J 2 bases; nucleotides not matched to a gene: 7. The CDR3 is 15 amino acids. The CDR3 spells CASTARGGATDTQYF. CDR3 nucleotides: TGTGCCAGCACCGCTCGCGGGGGGGCCACAGATACGCAGTATTTT.

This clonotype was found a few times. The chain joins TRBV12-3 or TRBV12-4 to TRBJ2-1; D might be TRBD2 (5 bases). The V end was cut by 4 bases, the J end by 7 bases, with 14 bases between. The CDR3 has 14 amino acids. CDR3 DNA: TGTGCCAGCAGTTCGGACTGGACGAGAAATGAGCAGTTCTTC. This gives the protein CASSSDWTRNEQFF.

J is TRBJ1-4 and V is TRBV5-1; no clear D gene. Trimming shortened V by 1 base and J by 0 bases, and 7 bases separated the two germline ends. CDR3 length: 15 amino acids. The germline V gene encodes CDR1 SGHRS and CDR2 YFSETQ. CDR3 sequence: CASSLSSATNEKLFF. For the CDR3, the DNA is TGCGCCAGCAGCTTGAGTTCCGCAACTAATGAAAAACTGTTTTTT.

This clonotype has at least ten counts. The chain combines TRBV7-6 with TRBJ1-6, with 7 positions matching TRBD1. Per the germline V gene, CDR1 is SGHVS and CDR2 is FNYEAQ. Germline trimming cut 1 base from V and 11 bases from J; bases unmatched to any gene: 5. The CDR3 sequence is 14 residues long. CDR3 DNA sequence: TGTGCCAGCAGCTTAGACAGGGGAGAGACACCCCTCCACTTT. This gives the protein CASSLDRGETPLHF.

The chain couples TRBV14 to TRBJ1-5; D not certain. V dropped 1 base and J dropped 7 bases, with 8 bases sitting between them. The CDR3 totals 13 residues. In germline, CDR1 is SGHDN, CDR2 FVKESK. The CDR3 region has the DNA TGTGCCAGCAGCCAAGCTCTGGGGCAGCCCCAGCATTTT. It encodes CASSQALGQPQHF.

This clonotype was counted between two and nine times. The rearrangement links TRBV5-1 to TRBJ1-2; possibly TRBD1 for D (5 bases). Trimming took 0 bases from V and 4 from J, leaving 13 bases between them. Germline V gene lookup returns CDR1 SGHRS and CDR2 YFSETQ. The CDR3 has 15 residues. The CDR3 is CASSLVGVGAYGYTF. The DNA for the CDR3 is TGCGCCAGCAGCTTGGTAGGCGTTGGGGCCTATGGCTACACCTTC.

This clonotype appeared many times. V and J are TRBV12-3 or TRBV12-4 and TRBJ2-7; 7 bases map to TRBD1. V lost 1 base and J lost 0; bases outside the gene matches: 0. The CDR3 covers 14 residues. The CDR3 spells CASSLDRGSYEQYF. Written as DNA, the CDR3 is TGTGCCAGCAGTTTAGACAGGGGCTCCTACGAGCAGTACTTC.

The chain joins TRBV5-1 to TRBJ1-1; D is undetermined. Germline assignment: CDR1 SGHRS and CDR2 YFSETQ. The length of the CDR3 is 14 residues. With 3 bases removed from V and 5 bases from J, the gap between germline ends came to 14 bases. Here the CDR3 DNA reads TGCGCCAGCAGCTCGGTTAAAGCGAAGACTGAAGCTTTCTTT. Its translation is CASSSVKAKTEAFF. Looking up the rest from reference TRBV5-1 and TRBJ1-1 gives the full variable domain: KAGVTQTPRYLIKTRGQQVTLSCSPISGHRSVSWYQQTPGQGLQFLFEYFSETQRNKGNFPGRFSGRQFSNSRSEMNVSTLELGDSALYLCASSSVKAKTEAFFGQGTRLTVV.

Here the CDR3 reads CASSSAPPLAQYF. DNA for the CDR3: TGTGCCAGCAGTTCGGCCCCGCCGTTGGCCCAGTACTTC. This sequence joins TRBV6-5 and TRBJ2-5; D not certain. Germline V gene data show CDR1 as MNHEY and CDR2 as SVGAGI. Between the trimmed V and J ends, which lost 4 bases and 9 bases, there was a span of 15 bases. This CDR3 is 13 amino acids long.

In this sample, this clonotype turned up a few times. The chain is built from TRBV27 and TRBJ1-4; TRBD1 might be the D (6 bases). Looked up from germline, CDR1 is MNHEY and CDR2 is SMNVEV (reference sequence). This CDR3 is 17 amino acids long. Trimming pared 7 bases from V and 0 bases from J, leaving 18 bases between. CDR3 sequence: CASTSLQGAATNEKLFF. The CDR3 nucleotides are TGTGCCAGCACCTCTTTACAGGGAGCTGCAACTAATGAAAAACTGTTTTTT.

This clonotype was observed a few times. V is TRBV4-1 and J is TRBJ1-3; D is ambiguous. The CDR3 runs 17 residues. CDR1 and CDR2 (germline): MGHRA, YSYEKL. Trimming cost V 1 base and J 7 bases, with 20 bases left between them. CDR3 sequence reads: CASSQGTIRRPENTIYF. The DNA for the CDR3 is TGCGCCAGCAGCCAAGGAACGATTCGTCGGCCCGAGAACACCATATATTTT.

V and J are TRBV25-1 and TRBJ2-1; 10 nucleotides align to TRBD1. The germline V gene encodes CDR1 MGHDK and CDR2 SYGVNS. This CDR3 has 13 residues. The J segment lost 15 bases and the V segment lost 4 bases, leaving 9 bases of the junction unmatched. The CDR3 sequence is CASSGSSGTGVFF. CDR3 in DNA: TGTGCCAGCAGTGGATCCTCCGGGACAGGGGTGTTCTTC.

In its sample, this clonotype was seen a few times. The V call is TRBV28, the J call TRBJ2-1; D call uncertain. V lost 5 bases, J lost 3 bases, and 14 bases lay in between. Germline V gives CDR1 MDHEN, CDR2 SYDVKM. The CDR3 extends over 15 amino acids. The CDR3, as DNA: TGTGCCAGCAGTCGAAGGTATGGTATCTACAATGAGCAGTTCTTC. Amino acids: CASSRRYGIYNEQFF.

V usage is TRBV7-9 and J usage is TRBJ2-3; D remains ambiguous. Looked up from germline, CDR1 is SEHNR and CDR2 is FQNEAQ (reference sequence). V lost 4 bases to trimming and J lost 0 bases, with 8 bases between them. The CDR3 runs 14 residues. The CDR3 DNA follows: TGTGCCAGCAGCTCCTCAGTCAGCACAGATACGCAGTATTTT. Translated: CASSSSVSTDTQYF. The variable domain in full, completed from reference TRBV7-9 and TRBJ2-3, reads DTGVSQNPRHKITKRGQNVTFRCDPISEHNRLYWYRQTLGQGPEFLTYFQNEAQLEKSRLLSDRFSAERPKGSFSTLEIQRTEQGDSAMYLCASSSSVSTDTQYFGPGTRLTVL.

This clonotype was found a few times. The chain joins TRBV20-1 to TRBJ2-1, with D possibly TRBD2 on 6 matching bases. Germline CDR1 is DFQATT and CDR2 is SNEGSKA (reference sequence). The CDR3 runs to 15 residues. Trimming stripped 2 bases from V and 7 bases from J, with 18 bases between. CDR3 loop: CSARPPAGKRNEQFF. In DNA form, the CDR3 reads TGCAGTGCTAGACCCCCCGCGGGGAAGAGAAATGAGCAGTTCTTC.

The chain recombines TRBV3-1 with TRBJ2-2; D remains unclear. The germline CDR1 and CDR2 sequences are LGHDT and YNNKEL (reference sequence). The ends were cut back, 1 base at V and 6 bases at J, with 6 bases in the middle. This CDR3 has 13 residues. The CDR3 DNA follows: TGTGCCAGCAGCCAAGCAGGTTCCGGGGAGCTGTTTTTT. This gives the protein CASSQAGSGELFF.

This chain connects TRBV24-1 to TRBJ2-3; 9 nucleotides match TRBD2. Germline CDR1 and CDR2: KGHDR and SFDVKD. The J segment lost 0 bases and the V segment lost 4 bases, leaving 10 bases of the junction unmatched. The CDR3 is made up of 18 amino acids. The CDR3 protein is CATSESRRGGFSTDTQYF. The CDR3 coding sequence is TGTGCCACCAGTGAATCCAGGCGGGGGGGCTTCAGCACAGATACGCAGTATTTT.

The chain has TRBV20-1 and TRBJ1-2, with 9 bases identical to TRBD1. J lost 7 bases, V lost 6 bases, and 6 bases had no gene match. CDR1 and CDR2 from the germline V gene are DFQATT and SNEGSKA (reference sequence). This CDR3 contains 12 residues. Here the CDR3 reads CSAPTGGTGYTF. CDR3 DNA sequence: TGCAGTGCCCCCACAGGGGGCACTGGCTACACCTTC.

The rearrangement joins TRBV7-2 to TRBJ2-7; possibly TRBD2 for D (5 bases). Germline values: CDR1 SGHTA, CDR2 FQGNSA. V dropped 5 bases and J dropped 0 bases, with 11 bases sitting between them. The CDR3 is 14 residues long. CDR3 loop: CASSTGLHSYEQYF. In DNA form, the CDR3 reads TGTGCCAGCAGCACCGGACTGCACTCCTACGAGCAGTACTTC.

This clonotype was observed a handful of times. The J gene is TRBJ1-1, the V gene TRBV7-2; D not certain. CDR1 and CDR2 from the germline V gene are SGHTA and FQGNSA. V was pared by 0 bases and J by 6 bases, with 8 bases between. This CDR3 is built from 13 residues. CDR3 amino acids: CASSLAIGPEAFF. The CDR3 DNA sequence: TGTGCCAGCAGCTTAGCGATAGGGCCTGAAGCTTTCTTT.

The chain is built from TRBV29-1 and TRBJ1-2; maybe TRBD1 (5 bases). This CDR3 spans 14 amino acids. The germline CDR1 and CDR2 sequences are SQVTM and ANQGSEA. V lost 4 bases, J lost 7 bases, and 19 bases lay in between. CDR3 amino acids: CSVGEPARVSGYTF. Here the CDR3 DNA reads TGCAGCGTTGGGGAGCCGGCCAGGGTGTCTGGCTACACCTTC.

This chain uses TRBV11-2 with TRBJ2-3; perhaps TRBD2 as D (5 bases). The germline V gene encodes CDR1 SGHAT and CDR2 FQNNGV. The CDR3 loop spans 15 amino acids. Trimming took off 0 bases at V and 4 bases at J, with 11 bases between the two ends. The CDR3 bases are TGTGCCAGCAGCTTAGAAGGGAGTAGGGCAGATACGCAGTATTTT. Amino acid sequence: CASSLEGSRADTQYF.

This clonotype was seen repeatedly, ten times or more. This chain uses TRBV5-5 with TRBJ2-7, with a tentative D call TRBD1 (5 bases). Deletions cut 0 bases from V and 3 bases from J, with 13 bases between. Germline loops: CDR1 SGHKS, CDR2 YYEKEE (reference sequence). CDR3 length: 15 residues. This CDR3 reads CASSLEKGQDYEQYV. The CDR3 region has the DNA TGTGCCAGCAGCTTGGAGAAGGGGCAGGACTACGAGCAGTACGTC.

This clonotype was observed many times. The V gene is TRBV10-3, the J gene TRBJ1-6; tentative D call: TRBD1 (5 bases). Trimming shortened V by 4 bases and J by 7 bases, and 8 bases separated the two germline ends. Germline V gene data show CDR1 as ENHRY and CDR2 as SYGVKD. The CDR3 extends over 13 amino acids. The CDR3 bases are TGTGCCATCAGTGGGGGCCTGAATTCACCCCTCCACTTT. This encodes CAISGGLNSPLHF.

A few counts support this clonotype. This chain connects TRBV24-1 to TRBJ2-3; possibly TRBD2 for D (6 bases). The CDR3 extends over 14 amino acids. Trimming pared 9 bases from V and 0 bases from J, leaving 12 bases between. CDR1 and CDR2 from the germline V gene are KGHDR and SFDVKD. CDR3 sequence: CATSAGTSTDTQYF. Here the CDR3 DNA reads TGTGCCACCTCCGCGGGAACTAGCACAGATACGCAGTATTTT.

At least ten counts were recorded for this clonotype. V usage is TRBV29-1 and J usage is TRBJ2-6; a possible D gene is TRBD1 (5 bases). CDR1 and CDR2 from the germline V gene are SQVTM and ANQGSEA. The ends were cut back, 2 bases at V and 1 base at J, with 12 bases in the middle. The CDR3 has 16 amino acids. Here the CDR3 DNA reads TGCAGCGTTGAACTGATTAGGGGTTCTGGGGCCAACGTCCTGACTTTC. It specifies CSVELIRGSGANVLTF.

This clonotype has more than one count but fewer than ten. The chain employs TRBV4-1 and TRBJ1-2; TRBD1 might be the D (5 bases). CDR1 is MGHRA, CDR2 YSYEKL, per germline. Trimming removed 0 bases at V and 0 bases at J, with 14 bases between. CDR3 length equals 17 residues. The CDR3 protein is CASSQDRAQGSNYGYTF. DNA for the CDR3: TGCGCCAGCAGCCAAGATCGGGCGCAGGGATCTAACTATGGCTACACCTTC.

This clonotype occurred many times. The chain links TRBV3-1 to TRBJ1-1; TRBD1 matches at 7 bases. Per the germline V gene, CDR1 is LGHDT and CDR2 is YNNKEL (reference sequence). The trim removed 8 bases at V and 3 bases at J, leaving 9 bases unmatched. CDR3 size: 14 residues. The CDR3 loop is CASHHRGRYTEAFF. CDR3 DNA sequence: TGTGCCAGCCACCACAGGGGTAGGTACACTGAAGCTTTCTTT.